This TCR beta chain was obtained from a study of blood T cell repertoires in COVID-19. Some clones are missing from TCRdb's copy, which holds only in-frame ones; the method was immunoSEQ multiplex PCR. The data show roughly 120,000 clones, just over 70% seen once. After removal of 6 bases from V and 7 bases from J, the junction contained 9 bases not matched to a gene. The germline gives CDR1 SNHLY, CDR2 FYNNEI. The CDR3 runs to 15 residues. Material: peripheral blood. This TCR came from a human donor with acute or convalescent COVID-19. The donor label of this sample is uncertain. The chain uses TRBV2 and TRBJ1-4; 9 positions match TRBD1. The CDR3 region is CASRRDRDVGEKLFF. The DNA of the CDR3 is TGTGCCAGCAGAAGGGACAGGGACGTCGGTGAAAAACTGTTTTTT.